This T cell receptor beta chain was obtained from a study of monozygotic twins with inflammatory bowel disease. Blood (approximately 2.7 ml) was collected from every donor individually. Study-level results: A lone strong IBD-associated signal or clonotype found no support. Distinguishing T cell subtypes was not possible.

UMIs that had a 6-nucleotide sample barcode were put in using template switching. TCRdb re-called the 5' RACE reads and gives one entry per CDR3 protein, without DNA. The table lists about 440,000 distinct CDR3 sequences. Notes on this clonotype: The antigen is unknown.

This CDR3 is 15 amino acids long. Per germline, CDR1 SGHTA and CDR2 FQGNSA. The sequencing sample was made of blood. This receptor was taken from a human donor with ulcerative colitis or Crohn's disease, or a healthy co-twin of an affected twin (not recorded which). This chain links TRBV7-2 with TRBJ2-5; TCRdb reports TRBD1, a call that lacks DNA to check it against. CDR3 sequence reads: CASSLVDRGGETQYF. Filled out from reference TRBV7-2 and TRBJ2-5, the complete variable domain reads GAGVSQSPSNKVTEKGKDVELRCDPISGHTALYWYRQSLGQGLEFLIYFQGNSAPDKSGLPSDRFSAERTGGSVSTLTIQRTQQEDSAVYLCASSLVDRGGETQYFGPGTRLLVL.